Sequencing of this T cell receptor (beta chain) was carried out in a study of cytotoxic CD8 clonotypes in ibrutinib-treated CLL. The V and J ends lost 1 base and 1 base respectively, with 5 bases between them. Germline-derived CDR1 and CDR2 are SGHAT and FQNNGV. This CDR3 comprises 14 residues. This clone was found a few times. Its antigen is currently unknown. Study-level results: Clonality showed a rise at ibrutinib response that reversed toward baseline at progression. Rare overall, public clonotypes shrank or held steady under therapy.

Sequencing was performed with immunoSEQ multiplex PCR; in TCRdb, only in-frame clones are kept and a portion is missing. The data hold around 15,000 clones, with 55% to 80% observed a single time. This receptor was identified in a human donor with chronic lymphocytic leukemia. Material: PBMCs, obtained before ibrutinib treatment. V and J are TRBV11-2 and TRBJ2-4; D remains ambiguous. The CDR3 loop reads CASSLVVAKNIQYF. For the CDR3, the DNA is TGTGCCAGCAGCTTAGTAGTTGCCAAAAACATTCAGTACTTC.